The 10 T cell receptor beta chains given below trace back to one sample, sequenced in a study of T-cell reconstitution after alpha-beta-depleted transplantation in children. The authors prepared the TCRbeta library with unique molecular identifiers. TCRdb re-derived calls from the PCR reads in MiXCR, one entry per CDR3 protein. In the table there are 480,000 or so distinct CDR3 sequences, 10% of which are singletons. Sequenced here: PBMCs, sampled before TCRalphabeta/CD19-depleted stem cell transplant. The receptors were gathered from a child aged 2 to 15 with inherited bone marrow failure, due to receive a stem cell transplant.

This clonotype was seen at least ten times. This rearrangement joins TRBV20-1 to TRBJ2-1; unclear D gene. The CDR3 is 13 amino acids. V lost 3 bases, J lost 2 bases, and 8 bases lay in between. From germline, CDR1 is DFQATT and CDR2 SNEGSKA (reference sequence). The CDR3 region is CSARTGAYNEQFF. The CDR3 region has the DNA TGCAGTGCTAGGACGGGCGCCTACAATGAGCAGTTCTTC.

This clonotype was counted ten times or more. The chain couples TRBV3-1 to TRBJ2-7; D unresolved. Germline V gene data show CDR1 as LGHDT and CDR2 as YNNKEL (reference sequence). The CDR3 covers 13 residues. The V and J ends lost 4 bases and 5 bases respectively, with 12 bases between them. Here the CDR3 DNA reads TGTGCCAGCAGCCCATCTTATTTGAACGAGCAGTACTTC. Protein sequence: CASSPSYLNEQYF.

The CDR3 DNA follows: TGTGCCAGCAGCGTGGGATCCGGGACTATGGAGACCCAGTACTTC. Translation gives CASSVGSGTMETQYF. The chain recombines TRBV5-4 with TRBJ2-5, with 7 bases aligning to TRBD2. V trimming: 4 bases; J trimming: 5 bases; junction bases outside the gene matches: 11. CDR1 and CDR2 from the germline V gene are SGHNT and YYREEE (reference sequence). CDR3 size: 15 residues. Based on the CDR3 plus reference TRBV5-4 and TRBJ2-5, the full variable domain is ETGVTQSPTHLIKTRGQQVTLRCSSQSGHNTVSWYQQALGQGPQFIFQYYREEENGRGNFPPRFSGLQFPNYSSELNVNALELDDSALYLCASSVGSGTMETQYFGPGTRLLVL.

This clonotype was observed many times. V usage is TRBV5-6 and J usage is TRBJ1-1; D remains unclear. This CDR3 comprises 14 residues. The germline V gene encodes CDR1 SGHDT and CDR2 YYEEEE. V was trimmed by 1 base and J by 2 bases, leaving 9 bases between them. This CDR3 reads CASSLLQPNTEAFF. The CDR3 nucleotides read TGTGCCAGCAGCTTGTTACAACCTAACACTGAAGCTTTCTTT.

This clonotype was picked up many times. This chain uses TRBV4-3 with TRBJ2-5, with 11 bases aligning to TRBD2. Losses at the gene ends were 0 bases for V and 4 bases for J; bases not matched to a gene: 7. The CDR3 length is 17 residues. Germline lookup yields CDR1 LGHNA and CDR2 YSLEER. The CDR3 sequence is CASSQDLVSGRGETQYF. The CDR3 nucleotides read TGCGCCAGCAGCCAAGATCTGGTTAGCGGGAGGGGAGAGACCCAGTACTTC.

Regarding this clonotype: A much bigger clone sits one base away, suggesting this may be a read error. The genes are TRBV7-2 and TRBJ2-3, with 7 bases that match TRBD2. The CDR3 runs 15 residues. The ends lost 3 bases at V and 3 bases at J; junction bases unmatched: 6. Germline V gives CDR1 SGHTA, CDR2 FQGNSA. CDR3 DNA sequence: TGTGCCAGCAGCTTCTGGGGGAGGGGAACAGATACGCAGTATTTT. This codes for CASSFWGRGTDTQYF.

This chain uses TRBV6-2 or TRBV6-3 with TRBJ2-3; the D is unclear. From germline, CDR1 is MNHEY and CDR2 SVGEGT. This CDR3 has 13 residues. V lost 0 bases and J lost 8, with 9 bases in between. CDR3 in DNA: TGTGCCAGCAGTTACTCGTCCACGGGTACGCAGTATTTT. This gives the protein CASSYSSTGTQYF.

This chain joins TRBV5-1 and TRBJ2-1; 11 bases fit TRBD2. Germline loops: CDR1 SGHRS, CDR2 YFSETQ. The ends lost 4 bases at V and 3 bases at J; junction bases unmatched: 9. There are 17 residues in the CDR3. In nucleotides, the CDR3 is TGCGCCAGCAGCCCCCGTTTAACTAGCGGGAGCTACAATGAGCAGTTCTTC. Translation: CASSPRLTSGSYNEQFF.

This clonotype has ten or more counts. This chain uses TRBV27 with TRBJ2-7; D uncertain. V was trimmed by 7 bases and J by 6 bases, leaving 16 bases between them. This CDR3 spans 13 amino acids. Germline-derived CDR1 and CDR2 are MNHEY and SMNVEV (reference sequence). CDR3 sequence reads: CASTPIMGSEQYF. CDR3 sequence (DNA): TGTGCCAGCACCCCGATCATGGGCTCCGAGCAGTACTTC.

The rearrangement links TRBV7-9 to TRBJ2-4; D is possibly TRBD1 or TRBD2 (6 bases each). V lost 5 bases, J lost 9 bases, and 11 bases lay in between. Per the germline V gene, CDR1 is SEHNR and CDR2 is FQNEAQ (reference sequence). CDR3 size: 12 residues. The CDR3 here is CASSIQGGIQYF. DNA of the CDR3: TGTGCCAGCAGCATACAGGGAGGCATTCAGTACTTC.